This passage covers 8 T cell receptor beta chains from one sample sequenced in a study of identifying expanded T cells in peripheral blood. Profiled with immunoSEQ multiplex PCR; TCRdb holds only in-frame clones, not every one. Of 75,000 to 90,000 clones in the sample, almost 85% were seen once. Sequenced input: blood. The receptor source for this set is a person aged 18-70 years in good health.

The rearrangement joins TRBV5-6 to TRBJ2-1; a possible D gene is TRBD2 (5 bases). The germline V and J ends were trimmed by 5 bases and 10 bases, with 19 bases remaining between them. The CDR3 consists of 14 residues. The germline V gene encodes CDR1 SGHDT and CDR2 YYEEEE. This CDR3 reads CASSRAGVGREQFF. The CDR3 nucleotides are TGTGCCAGCAGTAGGGCCGGGGTCGGTAGGGAGCAGTTCTTC. The variable domain in full, completed from reference TRBV5-6 and TRBJ2-1, reads DAGVTQSPTHLIKTRGQQVTLRCSPKSGHDTVSWYQQALGQGPQFIFQYYEEEERQRGNFPDRFSGHQFPNYSSELNVNALLLGDSALYLCASSRAGVGREQFFGPGTRLTVL.

This chain uses TRBV30 with TRBJ2-1, with D perhaps TRBD2 (7 bases). The ends were cut back, 2 bases at V and 9 bases at J, with 8 bases in the middle. CDR3 size: 11 residues. Germline lookup yields CDR1 GTSNPN and CDR2 SVGIG (reference sequence). The CDR3 loop is CAWSRGGEQFF. CDR3 nucleotide sequence: TGTGCCTGGAGTAGGGGGGGTGAGCAGTTCTTC.

The chain couples TRBV2 to TRBJ1-1; D remains unclear. Germline CDR1 and CDR2: SNHLY and FYNNEI. The CDR3 is 16 amino acids. Trimming removed 7 bases at V and 5 bases at J, with 23 bases between. The CDR3 nucleotides are TGTGCCAGCACCCACAGCGGGGTGCCTCTCGGTACTGAAGCTTTCTTT. Its translation is CASTHSGVPLGTEAFF.

The rearrangement links TRBV4-3 to TRBJ2-3; D is unresolved. Germline V gene sequence: CDR1 LGHNA, CDR2 YSLEER. Trimming removed 1 base from V and 4 bases from J, with 12 bases in between. There are 15 residues in the CDR3. In nucleotides, the CDR3 is TGCGCCAGCAGCCAAGTCCACGATTCGGCAGATACGCAGTATTTT. Translating gives CASSQVHDSADTQYF.

The chain carries TRBV28 and TRBJ1-2; tentatively, D is TRBD1 (5 bases). This CDR3 has 14 amino acids. CDR1 is MDHEN and CDR2 is SYDVKM in the germline V gene. Between the trimmed V and J ends, which lost 4 bases and 6 bases, there was a span of 15 bases. As DNA, the CDR3 is TGTGCCAGCAGTTCCGGGGGAGGGCGTGATGGCTACACCTTC. Its translation is CASSSGGGRDGYTF.

This chain's CDR3 is CASSISSGRSFPYEQYF. CDR3 nucleotide sequence: TGTGCCAGTAGTATTTCTAGCGGGAGAAGTTTTCCCTACGAGCAGTACTTC. V gene TRBV19 combines with J gene TRBJ2-7; 10 bases agree with TRBD2. CDR1 is LNHDA, CDR2 SQIVND, per germline (reference sequence). J lost 2 bases, V lost 3 bases, and 10 bases had no gene match. The CDR3 extends over 17 amino acids. Full variable domain (missing parts from reference TRBV19 and TRBJ2-7): DGGITQSPKYLFRKEGQNVTLSCEQNLNHDAMYWYRQDPGQGLRLIYYSQIVNDFQKGDIAEGYSVSREKKESFPLTVTSAQKNPTAFYLCASSISSGRSFPYEQYFGPGTRLTVT.

The gene calls are TRBV4-3 and TRBJ2-1; TRBD1 matches at 7 bases. Germline CDR1 reads LGHNA; CDR2 reads YSLEER. The CDR3 spans 16 residues. The ends lost 0 bases at V and 2 bases at J; junction bases unmatched: 4. CDR3 nucleotide sequence: TGCGCCAGCAGCCAAGACGGGACAGTCACCTACAATGAGCAGTTCTTC. Its translation is CASSQDGTVTYNEQFF.

V gene TRBV25-1 combines with J gene TRBJ2-7; TRBD2 aligns across 8 bases. The CDR3 covers 13 residues. From germline, CDR1 is MGHDK and CDR2 SYGVNS. V lost 11 bases, J lost 2 bases, and 8 bases stayed unmatched. CDR3 coding DNA: TGTGCCGCAAACGGGGGGGTTACCTACGAGCAGTACTTC. As protein: CAANGGVTYEQYF.